This T cell receptor (beta chain) was recovered during a study of OX40 agonist ivuxolimab in advanced cancers. Overall study results and limits: Both CD4+ and CD8+ T cell populations in blood had undergone clonal expansion by week 6 at 0.1 to 3.0 mg/kg.

Profiling relied on immunoSEQ multiplex PCR, and the TCRdb table lists in-frame clones only, not all of them. The sample has some 50,000 clones; roughly 80% are singletons. Comments on this clone: Its antigen is unknown.

The CDR3 extends over 15 amino acids. The germline CDR1 and CDR2 sequences are MNHNS and SASEGT. Trimming at V came to 1 base and at J to 1 base, leaving 0 bases not matched to a gene. The sample in question was CD4+ or CD8+ T cells sorted from blood, obtained in a trial of the OX40 agonist ivuxolimab. V and J are TRBV6-1 and TRBJ2-1, with 8 bases matching TRBD1. The receptor's source is an adult with an advanced solid tumor such as melanoma, head and neck, liver or kidney cancer. The CDR3 bases are TGTGCCAGCAGTGAAGGACAGGGGTCCTACAATGAGCAGTTCTTC. Its protein product is CASSEGQGSYNEQFF.